Relative to its sample, the clone carrying this T cell receptor (beta chain) is medium-sized. Each TCR cDNA molecule carried a unique molecular identifier. TCRdb passed the 5' RACE reads through MiXCR, listing each CDR3 protein once. The data contain more than 4,500 distinct CDR3 sequences, just under 3% of them singletons. The data stem from a study of spatial heterogeneity in lung cancer. The wider study: The count of detected beta-chain sequences consistently exceeded that of alpha-chain sequences.

The length of the CDR3 is 19 residues. Germline CDR1 MNHEY, CDR2 SMNVEV (reference sequence). The V segment lost 3 bases and the J segment 7 bases; nucleotides outside the gene matches: 18. Time point in this sample: sample taken at primary tumor resection. The donor group consisted of roughly 70 patients who had untreated, early-stage non-small cell lung cancer. Sequencing of whole RNA from tumor, nontumor lung or frozen PBMC involved no sorting. This clonotype was obtained from a male donor with early-stage non-small cell lung cancer. The chain employs TRBV27 and TRBJ2-1; 10 nucleotides match TRBD2. The source was normal lung tissue next to the tumor, collected at surgery. The CDR3 loop reads CASSFLGGLGTSVTNEQFF. DNA for the CDR3: TGTGCCAGCAGTTTCTTAGGTGGGTTAGGGACTAGCGTAACAAATGAGCAGTTCTTC.